A selection of T cell receptor beta chains follows, all from one sample in a study of metastatic and nonmetastatic thyroid tumors. TCRdb redid the clone calls on the PCR reads using MiXCR. The table records about 92,000 clones, under 15% of them present only once. Sequences were obtained from blood. The receptors shown here come from a female donor with papillary thyroid cancer or a benign thyroid nodule (not recorded which). Some clones in this sample may be carry-over from other donors' samples. The CDR3 runs from the conserved cysteine through the conserved F or W. Fields, in order: D gene, J gene, V gene, clone size, CDR3 DNA, CDR3 protein. The D gene is left open where the match is weak. Where a row states a size, it is once, few, many or the class of an expanded clone; other rows omit it.

d_call: NA; j_call: TRBJ2-5; v_call: TRBV19; clone_size: many; cdr3_nt: TGTGCCAGTACCGGGGTCGACGAGACCCAGTACTTC; cdr3_aa: CASTGVDETQYF
d_call: NA; j_call: TRBJ2-1; v_call: TRBV2; clone_size: NA; cdr3_nt: TGTGCCAACCGAGCGGACAATGAGCAGTTCTTC; cdr3_aa: CANRADNEQFF
d_call: NA; j_call: TRBJ2-2; v_call: TRBV30; clone_size: NA; cdr3_nt: TGTGCCTGTTCGATAGAGGGGTGTGCGAACACCGGGGAGCTGTTTTTT; cdr3_aa: CACSIEGCANTGELFF
d_call: NA; j_call: TRBJ1-5; v_call: TRBV6-1; clone_size: many; cdr3_nt: TGTGCCACGGACCGGACGGGGCTTCTTCAGCCCCAGCATTTT; cdr3_aa: CATDRTGLLQPQHF
d_call: NA; j_call: TRBJ1-2; v_call: TRBV2; clone_size: many; cdr3_nt: TGTGCCAGCAGTGAAGTGTTCCCTGGAGCCCGCGGCTATGGCTACACCTTC; cdr3_aa: CASSEVFPGARGYGYTF
d_call: NA; j_call: TRBJ2-3; v_call: TRBV9; clone_size: many; cdr3_nt: TGTGCCAGCAGCGTAGTAGGAAAGGGTACAGATACGCAGTATTTT; cdr3_aa: CASSVVGKGTDTQYF
d_call: NA; j_call: TRBJ1-1; v_call: TRBV30; clone_size: many; cdr3_nt: TGTGCCTGGTCAGCGACAGGGAACACTGAAGCTTTCTTT; cdr3_aa: CAWSATGNTEAFF
d_call: NA; j_call: TRBJ1-5; v_call: TRBV7-2; clone_size: many; cdr3_nt: TGTGCCAGCAGCTTAAAAGGTGATCAGCCCCAGCATTTT; cdr3_aa: CASSLKGDQPQHF
d_call: TRBD1; j_call: TRBJ1-2; v_call: TRBV6-1; clone_size: many; cdr3_nt: TGTGCCAGCAGTGAACGGACAGGGTTTTATGGCTACACCTTC; cdr3_aa: CASSERTGFYGYTF
d_call: NA; j_call: TRBJ1-1; v_call: TRBV7-9; clone_size: NA; cdr3_nt: TGTGTCAGCAGATTACGGAACACTGAAGCTTTCTTT; cdr3_aa: CVSRLRNTEAFF
d_call: NA; j_call: TRBJ2-7; v_call: TRBV6-1; clone_size: many; cdr3_nt: TGTGCCAGCACAGGTTCGTGGGGCTCCTACGAGCAGTACTTC; cdr3_aa: CASTGSWGSYEQYF
d_call: TRBD2; j_call: TRBJ2-3; v_call: TRBV6-1; clone_size: many; cdr3_nt: TGTGCCAGCAGTGAATCAATTAGCGGGGGCAATGCAGATACGCAGTATTTT; cdr3_aa: CASSESISGGNADTQYF
d_call: TRBD2; j_call: TRBJ2-1; v_call: TRBV6-5; clone_size: many; cdr3_nt: TGTGCCAGCAGTCCGCGGACTAGCGGGGGGGCCTTGGGAAATGAGCAGTTCTTC; cdr3_aa: CASSPRTSGGALGNEQFF
d_call: TRBD2; j_call: TRBJ2-5; v_call: TRBV7-9; clone_size: NA; cdr3_nt: TGTGCCAGCAGCTTGCGGGGGGGCTGGGAAGAGACCCAGTACTTC; cdr3_aa: CASSLRGGWEETQYF
d_call: TRBD1; j_call: TRBJ2-5; v_call: TRBV7-2; clone_size: many; cdr3_nt: TGTGCCAGCAGCCGACAGGGCCGGGAGACCCAGTACTTC; cdr3_aa: CASSRQGRETQYF
d_call: NA; j_call: TRBJ2-1; v_call: TRBV27; clone_size: many; cdr3_nt: TGTGCCAGCAGTCCCCGGGGCCCCAATGGGCAGTTCTTC; cdr3_aa: CASSPRGPNGQFF
d_call: NA; j_call: TRBJ1-2; v_call: TRBV7-9; clone_size: many; cdr3_nt: TGTGCCAGCAGCCCCCTCGGACAGCTTAACTATGGCTACACCTTC; cdr3_aa: CASSPLGQLNYGYTF
d_call: NA; j_call: TRBJ1-5; v_call: TRBV19; clone_size: many; cdr3_nt: TGTGCCAGTAGTATGCAGGGAGGTCAGCCCCAGCATTTT; cdr3_aa: CASSMQGGQPQHF
d_call: TRBD1; j_call: TRBJ1-1; v_call: TRBV4-2; clone_size: many; cdr3_nt: TGTGCCAGCAGCCCCCAACCCAGACAGGGGGCGATAGGGTTGAACACTGAAGCTTTCTTT; cdr3_aa: CASSPQPRQGAIGLNTEAFF
d_call: NA; j_call: TRBJ2-7; v_call: TRBV7-9; clone_size: many; cdr3_nt: TGTGCCAGCAGAAAGCAGGGCCCGGGCGAGCAGTACTTC; cdr3_aa: CASRKQGPGEQYF
d_call: TRBD1; j_call: TRBJ2-3; v_call: TRBV19; clone_size: many; cdr3_nt: TGTGCCAGTAGTGGGGACAGGGGGCGAGATACGCAGTATTTT; cdr3_aa: CASSGDRGRDTQYF
d_call: TRBD2; j_call: TRBJ2-5; v_call: TRBV29-1; clone_size: many; cdr3_nt: TGCAGCGCTAGCGGCGCTACTTTAGAGACCCAGTACTTC; cdr3_aa: CSASGATLETQYF
d_call: NA; j_call: TRBJ1-6; v_call: TRBV20-1; clone_size: many; cdr3_nt: TGCAGTGCTATGAAAGGTCTGAGTGAGAGCTCCTATAATTCACCCCTCCACTTT; cdr3_aa: CSAMKGLSESSYNSPLHF
d_call: NA; j_call: TRBJ2-6; v_call: TRBV5-6; clone_size: many; cdr3_nt: TGTGCCAGCAGCCCCCGGGATAGTACCAACGTCCTGACTTTC; cdr3_aa: CASSPRDSTNVLTF
d_call: TRBD2; j_call: TRBJ2-5; v_call: TRBV7-2; clone_size: many; cdr3_nt: TGTGCCAGCAGCTTAAGCGGGGTGTCCGGGGGGTACCAAGAGACCCAGTACTTC; cdr3_aa: CASSLSGVSGGYQETQYF
d_call: TRBD1; j_call: TRBJ2-3; v_call: TRBV6-1; clone_size: NA; cdr3_nt: TGTGCCAGCAGTGAAGTCGTGACAGGGGGTACGCAGTATTTT; cdr3_aa: CASSEVVTGGTQYF
d_call: NA; j_call: TRBJ1-1; v_call: TRBV7-9; clone_size: NA; cdr3_nt: TGTTCCAGTAGCCCCTATGACGTTCTTAAAGCTTTCTTT; cdr3_aa: CSSSPYDVLKAFF
d_call: TRBD2; j_call: TRBJ2-3; v_call: TRBV11-2; clone_size: many; cdr3_nt: TGTGCCAGCAGCTTTCTAGCGGGGGGTCGCACAGATACGCAGTATTTT; cdr3_aa: CASSFLAGGRTDTQYF
d_call: TRBD1; j_call: TRBJ1-4; v_call: TRBV20-1; clone_size: NA; cdr3_nt: TGCAGTGCTAGCCTGACAGGGGGCAATGGTGAAAAACTGTTTTTT; cdr3_aa: CSASLTGGNGEKLFF
d_call: NA; j_call: TRBJ2-5; v_call: TRBV2; clone_size: many; cdr3_nt: TGTGCCAGCAGTGCGGCTCTACAGACCCAGTACTTC; cdr3_aa: CASSAALQTQYF
d_call: NA; j_call: TRBJ1-5; v_call: TRBV20-1; clone_size: many; cdr3_nt: TGCAGTTGTGTCCGGTACTTTAGCAATCAGCCCCAGCATTTT; cdr3_aa: CSCVRYFSNQPQHF
d_call: NA; j_call: TRBJ1-2; v_call: TRBV6-2/TRBV6-3; clone_size: many; cdr3_nt: TGTGCCAGCAGCCCCAGGGCGAACTATGGCTACACCTTC; cdr3_aa: CASSPRANYGYTF
d_call: TRBD1; j_call: TRBJ2-2; v_call: TRBV20-1; clone_size: many; cdr3_nt: TGCAGTGCTAGAGATCGTAGACAGGGGGCCGTCACCGGGGAGCTGTTTTTT; cdr3_aa: CSARDRRQGAVTGELFF
d_call: NA; j_call: TRBJ2-1; v_call: TRBV6-2/TRBV6-3; clone_size: NA; cdr3_nt: TGTGCCAGCAGCCCAGCCGTCGAGCTAGGGGGTGGGTTCTTC; cdr3_aa: CASSPAVELGGGFF
d_call: NA; j_call: TRBJ1-2; v_call: TRBV19; clone_size: many; cdr3_nt: TGTGCCAGTAGTATGACCGGTGACTATGGCTACACCTTC; cdr3_aa: CASSMTGDYGYTF
d_call: NA; j_call: TRBJ2-6; v_call: TRBV6-2/TRBV6-3; clone_size: many; cdr3_nt: TGTGCCAGCAGTTACAACTCTGGGGCCAACGTCCTGACTTTC; cdr3_aa: CASSYNSGANVLTF
d_call: TRBD1; j_call: TRBJ2-7; v_call: TRBV4-2; clone_size: NA; cdr3_nt: TGTGCCAGCAGCCAAGATCCGGACAGGGAGGTGTACGAGCAGTACTTC; cdr3_aa: CASSQDPDREVYEQYF
d_call: TRBD1; j_call: TRBJ2-6; v_call: TRBV25-1; clone_size: NA; cdr3_nt: TGTGCCAGCAGTGAAGGAATGAGGACAGGCGCATCTTGGGCCAACGTCCTGACTTTC; cdr3_aa: CASSEGMRTGASWANVLTF
d_call: NA; j_call: TRBJ2-5; v_call: TRBV5-1; clone_size: NA; cdr3_nt: TGCGCCAGCAGCTTCGTCCGCGTAGGCGTAGGGGGACGGCCGGAGACCCAGTACTTC; cdr3_aa: CASSFVRVGVGGRPETQYF
d_call: NA; j_call: TRBJ2-2; v_call: TRBV6-4; clone_size: many; cdr3_nt: TGTGCCAGCTCAGTGGACCAGAACACCGGGGAGCTGTTTTTT; cdr3_aa: CASSVDQNTGELFF
d_call: TRBD2; j_call: TRBJ2-1; v_call: TRBV7-3; clone_size: many; cdr3_nt: TGTGCCAGCAGCCCACAAGCGGGGTTTTCCATAAATGAGCAGTTCTTC; cdr3_aa: CASSPQAGFSINEQFF
d_call: NA; j_call: TRBJ1-2; v_call: TRBV27; clone_size: few; cdr3_nt: TGTGCCAGCAGTGACTTACAGGGAGGACTGGGGGGCTGCACCTTC; cdr3_aa: CASSDLQGGLGGCTF
d_call: TRBD2; j_call: TRBJ2-7; v_call: TRBV7-2; clone_size: NA; cdr3_nt: TGTGCCAGCAGTCCACACAGCGGGAACGAGCAGTACTTC; cdr3_aa: CASSPHSGNEQYF
d_call: NA; j_call: TRBJ1-2; v_call: TRBV9; clone_size: many; cdr3_nt: TGTGCCAGCAGCCCTCTAGGGTCATATGGCTACACCTTC; cdr3_aa: CASSPLGSYGYTF
d_call: TRBD1; j_call: TRBJ2-7; v_call: TRBV6-1; clone_size: many; cdr3_nt: TGTGCCAGCAGTACTGCCGGGACAGTTTACGAGCAGTACTTC; cdr3_aa: CASSTAGTVYEQYF
d_call: TRBD2; j_call: TRBJ2-7; v_call: TRBV6-1; clone_size: many; cdr3_nt: TGTGCCAGCAGTGAATGGAGGTTAGCGGGCGAGCAGTACTTC; cdr3_aa: CASSEWRLAGEQYF
d_call: NA; j_call: TRBJ1-2; v_call: TRBV28; clone_size: few; cdr3_nt: TGTTCCAGCAGTTTCTCGTCTGGCTACACCTTC; cdr3_aa: CSSSFSSGYTF
d_call: TRBD1; j_call: TRBJ2-4; v_call: TRBV6-2/TRBV6-3; clone_size: many; cdr3_nt: TGTGCCAGCACATCCCGGGACAGGGTTTTGGCCAAAAACATTCAGTACTTC; cdr3_aa: CASTSRDRVLAKNIQYF
d_call: TRBD2; j_call: TRBJ2-7; v_call: TRBV4-3; clone_size: NA; cdr3_nt: TGCGCCAGCAGCCAGCGACTAGCGGCTCCGTCCTACGAGCAGTACTTC; cdr3_aa: CASSQRLAAPSYEQYF
d_call: NA; j_call: TRBJ2-3; v_call: TRBV10-3; clone_size: few; cdr3_nt: TGTGCCATCAGTGAGTCGACGACATTCACTCCCCCACATACGCAGTATTTT; cdr3_aa: CAISESTTFTPPHTQYF
d_call: NA; j_call: TRBJ1-1; v_call: TRBV7-3; clone_size: many; cdr3_nt: TGTGCCAGCAGCTTAAGCGCGACCACTGAAGCTTTCTTT; cdr3_aa: CASSLSATTEAFF
d_call: NA; j_call: TRBJ2-2; v_call: TRBV5-1; clone_size: many; cdr3_nt: TGCGCCAGCAGCACCGGGGGCCGGCTATCGAACACCGGGGAGCTGTTTTTT; cdr3_aa: CASSTGGRLSNTGELFF
d_call: TRBD2; j_call: TRBJ2-2; v_call: TRBV2; clone_size: NA; cdr3_nt: TGTGCCAGCCGACCTAGGCGGGGGACGAACACCGGGGATCCGTTTTTT; cdr3_aa: CASRPRRGTNTGDPFF
d_call: NA; j_call: TRBJ1-3; v_call: TRBV19; clone_size: NA; cdr3_nt: TGTGCCAGTAGTATCACTGGGCCTGGAAACACCATATATTTT; cdr3_aa: CASSITGPGNTIYF
d_call: NA; j_call: TRBJ2-2; v_call: TRBV5-1; clone_size: NA; cdr3_nt: TGCGCCAGCAGCCTGACAGAGAGATCCGTGGAGCTGCTTTTT; cdr3_aa: CASSLTERSVELLF
d_call: NA; j_call: TRBJ1-5; v_call: TRBV14; clone_size: many; cdr3_nt: TGTGCCAGCAGCCAAGATTCAGTGCAGCCCCAGCATTTT; cdr3_aa: CASSQDSVQPQHF
d_call: NA; j_call: TRBJ2-5; v_call: TRBV12-3/TRBV12-4; clone_size: few; cdr3_nt: TGTGCCAGCAGTATAACACACGTACAAGAGACCCAATACTTC; cdr3_aa: CASSITHVQETQYF
d_call: NA; j_call: TRBJ1-4; v_call: TRBV19; clone_size: NA; cdr3_nt: TGTGCCAGTAGTCTACAACCAAACCGGTACAGAAATGAAAAACTTTTTTTT; cdr3_aa: CASSLQPNRYRNEKLFF
d_call: NA; j_call: TRBJ1-3; v_call: TRBV6-2/TRBV6-3; clone_size: many; cdr3_nt: TGTGCCAGCAGTTCATTGGGGAAGCAGGCTGGAAACACCATATATTTT; cdr3_aa: CASSSLGKQAGNTIYF